The entry that follows covers one T cell receptor beta chain sequence. 60 Vbeta and 13 Jbeta primers were used in PCR. Some clones are missing from TCRdb's copy, which holds only in-frame ones; the method was immunoSEQ multiplex PCR. Of 150,000 to 200,000 clones listed, 68% are singletons. With 7 bases removed from V and 0 bases from J, the gap between germline ends came to 14 bases. This CDR3 is built from 15 residues. Germline values: CDR1 MDHEN, CDR2 SYDVKM. This record belongs to a study of cytomegalovirus exposure and HLA in healthy donors. The chain recombines TRBV28 with TRBJ2-3; D is possibly TRBD1 (7 bases). The sequence was obtained from a woman between 40 and 55 years old in good health and CMV-seropositive. Sequencing was carried out using PBMCs. In nucleotides, the CDR3 is TGTGCCAGCACTCTCGGGGGACAGAGCACAGATACGCAGTATTTT. Protein: CASTLGGQSTDTQYF.